This T cell receptor (beta chain) derives from a study of CD8+CD57+ T cells in acquired aplastic anemia. Study as a whole: Sorted CD4+ and CD8+ cells yielded DNA averaging approximately 3 ug.

This clonotype was seen many times. Its cognate antigen is unknown. CDR3 and TCR beta VDJ profiling relied on genomic DNA as the template. MiXCR was run by TCRdb on the reads, yielding one entry per CDR3 protein. Of 180,000 or so distinct CDR3 sequences listed, around 48% were seen once; the top ten hold more than 0.95%. Patients sequenced had flow cytometry evidence of CD8+CD57+ cell expansion. Severe acquired aplastic anemia was present in all patients. At blood sampling, none of the patients had yet received therapy. Germline assignment: CDR1 SGHTA and CDR2 FQGTGA. The CDR3 length is 16 residues. Unmatched junction bases numbered 8, after V lost 5 bases and J lost 3 bases. Findings and caveats of the study: Roughly 31 CD8+ CDR3 sequences occurred in both the patients and the controls.

The sequenced sample was sorted CD4+, CD8+, or CD8+CD57+ T cells (not recorded which) from PBMCs. The TCR was taken from a human donor with aplastic anemia. The V call is TRBV7-3, the J call TRBJ2-7, with 12 bases fitting TRBD1. The CDR3 sequence: CASSRTGTGGSYEQYF. CDR3 bases: TGTGCCAGCAGCAGGACCGGGACAGGGGGCAGCTACGAGCAGTACTTC.